This T cell receptor (beta chain) appears in the sequencing data of a study of shared clonotypes between healthy human individuals. Turning to the study itself: CD4 naive and CD4 memory each took three plates per donor, while CD8 naive took two and CD8 memory one.

Generated by immunoSEQ multiplex PCR, the TCRdb table keeps only in-frame clones and is missing some. Among roughly 1 million clones listed, around 74% were seen once. Germline trimming cut 5 bases from V and 1 base from J; bases unmatched to any gene: 8. Germline lookup yields CDR1 SGHDT and CDR2 YYEEEE. This CDR3 is built from 15 residues. Broader study findings: Relative to their counterparts shared across all four donors, non-shared clonotypes exhibited diminished generation probabilities.

As to this clone: As yet, its antigen is unknown.

The source material was memory CD4+ T cells sorted from blood. Subset indicated: CD45RA-negative fraction. This sequence originates from a young man in good health. The rearrangement uses TRBV5-6 and TRBJ2-7; 8 bases map to TRBD1. CDR3 sequence: CASRRQGSVSYEQYF. The CDR3 nucleotides are TGTGCCAGCAGGAGACAGGGGTCGGTTTCCTACGAGCAGTACTTC.